What follows describes a single T cell receptor (beta chain). Its antigen is not known. Second-dose timings of about 4 or about 12 weeks were pooled. The CDR3 is made up of 13 amino acids. Germline V CDR1 and CDR2: MNHEY, SVGAGI. V dropped 5 bases and J dropped 3; count of bases not matched to a gene: 4. Clones were sequenced by immunoSEQ multiplex PCR, and TCRdb holds only the in-frame ones, with some missing. This table holds hundreds of thousands of clones, 90% to 95% found once. This specimen comes from a study of T cell responses to AZD1222 COVID-19 vaccine. Findings of the study overall: Along spike, vaccine-associated CD4 TCRs were found throughout, with dominance at 160-218 and 743-854.

The input for sequencing was peripheral blood, taken 28 days after the second AZD1222 dose. The sequence was obtained from an adult who received the AZD1222 COVID-19 vaccine. The chain carries TRBV6-5 and TRBJ2-7; 7 bases are shared with TRBD1. CDR3 in DNA: TGTGCCAGCAGTCGCGGACAGGTCTACGAGCAGTACTTC. Its protein product is CASSRGQVYEQYF.